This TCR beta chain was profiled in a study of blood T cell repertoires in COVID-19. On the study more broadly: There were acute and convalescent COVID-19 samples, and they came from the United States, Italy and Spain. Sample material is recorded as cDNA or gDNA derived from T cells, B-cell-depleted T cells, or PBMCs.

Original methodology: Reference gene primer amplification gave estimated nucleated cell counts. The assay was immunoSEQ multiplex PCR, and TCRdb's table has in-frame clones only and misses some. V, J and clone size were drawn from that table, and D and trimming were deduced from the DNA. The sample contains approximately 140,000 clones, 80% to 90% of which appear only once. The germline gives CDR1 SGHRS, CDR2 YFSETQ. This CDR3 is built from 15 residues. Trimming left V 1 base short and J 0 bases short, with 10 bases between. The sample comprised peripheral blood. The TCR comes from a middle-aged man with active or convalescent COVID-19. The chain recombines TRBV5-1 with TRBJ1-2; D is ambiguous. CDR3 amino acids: CASSLRVDTNYGYTF. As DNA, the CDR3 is TGCGCCAGCAGCTTGAGAGTTGATACTAACTATGGCTACACCTTC.